This T cell receptor beta chain was found in a study of breast tumors, draining lymph nodes, adjacent tissues. Remarks on this clonotype: An end of the junction does not agree with germline; a read error may underlie this.

Breast cancer patients provided tissue from their axillary draining lymph nodes. There are 13 residues in the CDR3. In germline, CDR1 is SGHRS, CDR2 YFSETQ. MiXCR was run by TCRdb on the multiplex PCR reads, yielding one entry per CDR3 protein. The table shows nearly 200,000 distinct CDR3 sequences, with approximately 31% occurring only once. Source material: axillary lymph node tissue. The chain employs TRBV5-1 and TRBJ2-2; D may be TRBD2 (5 bases). The receptor's source is a female donor with breast cancer. Some clones in this sample may be carry-over from other donors' samples. In nucleotides, the CDR3 is TGCGCCAGCAGCTCAACGAACACCGGGGAGCTGTCTTGG. Translated: CASSSTNTGELSW. Based on the CDR3 plus reference TRBV5-1 and TRBJ2-2, the full variable domain is KAGVTQTPRYLIKTRGQQVTLSCSPISGHRSVSWYQQTPGQGLQFLFEYFSETQRNKGNFPGRFSGRQFSNSRSEMNVSTLELGDSALYLCASSSTNTGELSWGEGSRLTVL.